This T cell receptor beta chain was recorded in a study of blood T cell repertoires in COVID-19. The CDR3 is 12 amino acids. Germline V lookup: CDR1 SQVTM, CDR2 ANQGSEA. The V gene lost 0 bases and the J gene lost 7 bases, with 9 bases spanning the gap. TCRdb's table, derived via immunoSEQ multiplex PCR, lists solely in-frame clones and lacks some. The sample consists of around 92,000 clones, approximately 83% of them appearing once. This sequence was found in a woman of 80 years or more with acute or convalescent COVID-19. The sequencing sample was made of peripheral blood. V gene TRBV29-1 combines with J gene TRBJ1-2; D is undetermined. The CDR3 protein is CSVEEGGFGYTF. The CDR3 region has the DNA TGCAGCGTTGAAGAGGGAGGGTTTGGCTACACCTTC.